This T cell receptor beta chain emerged from a study of a mutant IDH1 vaccine in newly diagnosed glioma. Study-wide background: Sex among treated patients split roughly 62% male, roughly 40% female; mean age was roughly 40 years. Prior therapy was radiotherapy, temozolomide, or both; most received both.

General study points: With respect to changes in top peripheral T cell clonotypes, pseudoprogression seemed unrelated.

Time point described: week 11, during vaccination. Topical imiquimod accompanied each vaccine dose, which consisted of 300 ug of mutant IDH1 20-mer peptide. On this clone itself: The antigen is not known.

The CDR3 contains 14 residues. The germline V gene has CDR1 LNHDA and CDR2 SQIVND (reference sequence). Trimming removed 3 bases at V and 4 bases at J, with 12 bases between. Data came from immunoSEQ multiplex PCR; TCRdb stores just in-frame clones and leaves some out. Of under 55,000 clones in the sample, more than 85% were seen once. The V and J genes are TRBV19 and TRBJ2-5, with D perhaps matching TRBD2 (6 bases). Specimen: PBMCs, collected from a glioma patient whose treatment included an IDH1 peptide vaccine. This sequence was found in a man aged 50-60 years with glioma. The CDR3 loop is CASSIMEGRETQYF. The DNA for the CDR3 is TGTGCCAGTAGTATCATGGAGGGAAGAGAGACCCAGTACTTC. Variable domain in full (rest from reference TRBV19 and TRBJ2-5): DGGITQSPKYLFRKEGQNVTLSCEQNLNHDAMYWYRQDPGQGLRLIYYSQIVNDFQKGDIAEGYSVSREKKESFPLTVTSAQKNPTAFYLCASSIMEGRETQYFGPGTRLLVL.